This T cell receptor beta chain was sequenced during a study of cytomegalovirus exposure and HLA in healthy donors. This clone has more than one count but fewer than ten. The PCR employed 60 Vbeta primers together with 13 Jbeta primers. The method was immunoSEQ multiplex PCR; TCRdb's version includes in-frame clones alone and lacks a portion of them. The sample yields 130,000 or so clones, about 70% seen once. Germline V gene sequence: CDR1 MDHEN, CDR2 SYDVKM. This CDR3 contains 14 residues. Trimming took 4 bases from V and 7 from J; bases not matched to a gene: 7. Regarding donors, all were healthy bone marrow donors.

The chain links TRBV28 to TRBJ2-7; TRBD1 matches at 10 bases. The sample taken for sequencing was PBMCs. The clonotype comes from a middle-aged woman in good health and CMV-seronegative. The CDR3 coding sequence is TGTGCCAGCAGTTCGGGACAGGGGCCGCTTGAGCAGTACTTC. Translating gives CASSSGQGPLEQYF.